The rows below give T cell receptor beta chains drawn from one sample of a study of blood T cell repertoires in COVID-19. The method was immunoSEQ multiplex PCR; TCRdb's version includes in-frame clones alone and lacks a portion of them. Of about 210,000 clones detected, 70% to 90% appear once; the ten largest clones hold 6% to 8.5%. The sample consisted of peripheral blood. All receptors come from a woman aged 45-59 years with active or convalescent COVID-19. CDR3s include the opening cysteine and the closing phenylalanine or tryptophan. A D gene is named only where the DNA matches it firmly. The size field is filled for only some rows; it gives once, few, many or a size class.

J gene | clone size | D gene | V gene | CDR3 protein | CDR3 DNA
TRBJ2-5 | NA | NA | TRBV29-1 | CSVASGREVRETQYF | TGCAGCGTTGCGAGTGGGAGAGAGGTTAGGGAGACCCAGTACTTC
TRBJ1-3 | few | NA | TRBV5-1 | CASSLGGLGSGNTIYF | TGCGCCAGCAGCTTGGGGGGGCTCGGCTCTGGAAACACCATATATTTT
TRBJ1-3 | NA | TRBD1 | TRBV5-1 | CASSRDRTDSGNTIYF | TGCGCCAGCAGCCGGGACAGGACAGACTCTGGAAACACCATATATTTT
TRBJ2-7 | NA | NA | TRBV7-2 | CASSLGAGLPIGQYF | TGTGCCAGCAGCTTAGGGGCAGGCCTGCCTATCGGGCAGTACTTC
TRBJ2-5 | NA | TRBD2 | TRBV28 | CASSLTGSGIQYF | TGTGCCAGCAGTTTGACCGGCAGCGGGATCCAGTACTTC
TRBJ1-2 | NA | NA | TRBV4-2 | CASSGPAGGYGYTF | TGTGCCAGCAGCGGACCTGCGGGGGGCTATGGCTACACCTTC
TRBJ1-1 | NA | TRBD1 | TRBV12-5 | CASGLVFGQGNTEAFF | TGTGCTAGTGGTTTGGTATTCGGACAGGGGAACACTGAAGCTTTCTTT
TRBJ2-1 | NA | TRBD2 | TRBV19 | CASSIGASGSSYNEQFF | TGTGCCAGTAGTATAGGGGCTAGCGGAAGCTCCTACAATGAGCAGTTCTTC
TRBJ1-1 | NA | NA | TRBV25-1 | CASRLQEGTEAFF | TGTGCCAGCAGACTACAGGAGGGCACTGAAGCTTTCTTT
TRBJ2-6 | NA | TRBD2 | TRBV4-1 | CASSYQALAGVSGANVLTF | TGCGCCAGCAGCTATCAAGCTCTAGCGGGAGTATCTGGGGCCAACGTCCTGACTTTC
TRBJ1-1 | NA | NA | TRBV28 | CASSLISEQGQGAFF | TGTGCCAGCAGTTTAATATCCGAGCAGGGCCAGGGAGCTTTCTTT
TRBJ1-1 | NA | TRBD1 | TRBV29-1 | CSVTRGLANTEAFF | TGCAGCGTGACCAGGGGGCTTGCGAACACTGAAGCTTTCTTT
TRBJ1-3 | NA | NA | TRBV19 | CASFPSAGKIVGNTIYF | TGTGCCAGTTTTCCTTCGGCAGGGAAGATTGTTGGAAACACCATATATTTT
TRBJ2-6 | NA | TRBD1 | TRBV24-1 | CATSDPRPGGAGANVLTF | TGTGCCACCAGTGATCCTCGCCCAGGGGGCGCTGGGGCCAACGTCCTGACTTTC
TRBJ2-5 | once | TRBD2 | TRBV28 | CASSLPGLAGFQETQYF | TGTGCCAGCAGTCTCCCGGGACTAGCGGGATTCCAAGAGACCCAGTACTTC
TRBJ2-1 | NA | TRBD1 | TRBV28 | CASSSQLNRGHNEQFF | TGTGCCAGCAGTTCGCAACTTAACAGGGGACACAATGAGCAGTTCTTC
TRBJ1-1 | NA | TRBD1 | TRBV10-3 | CAIRPQGTMNTEAFF | TGTGCCATCAGACCACAGGGGACCATGAACACTGAAGCTTTCTTT
TRBJ1-2 | NA | TRBD1 | TRBV9 | CASSATGGGYGYTF | TGTGCCAGCAGCGCTACAGGGGGCGGCTATGGCTACACCTTC
TRBJ1-6 | NA | NA | TRBV4-1 | CASSQDNPNSPLHF | TGCGCCAGCAGCCAAGATAATCCTAATTCACCCCTCCACTTT
TRBJ1-1 | few | TRBD1 | TRBV28 | CASSLSEVGQDPAEAFF | TGTGCCAGCAGTTTAAGTGAAGTGGGACAGGATCCCGCTGAAGCTTTCTTT
TRBJ1-1 | NA | NA | TRBV6-5 | CASSQTGNTEAFF | TGTGCCAGCAGCCAGACAGGGAACACTGAAGCTTTCTTT
TRBJ2-7 | NA | NA | TRBV5-1 | CASSLVTSEQYF | TGCGCCAGCAGCTTGGTGACTAGCGAGCAGTACTTC
TRBJ1-6 | NA | TRBD1 | TRBV28 | CASSLSGTGNSPLHF | TGTGCCAGCAGTTTGTCCGGGACAGGGAATTCACCCCTCCACTTT
TRBJ2-3 | NA | NA | TRBV5-1 | CASSLSGGLPDTQYF | TGCGCCAGCAGCTTGTCCGGAGGTCTCCCAGATACGCAGTATTTT
TRBJ1-5 | NA | NA | TRBV27 | CASSLSRAGSNQPQHF | TGTGCCAGCAGTTTAAGCAGGGCAGGGAGCAATCAGCCCCAGCATTTT
TRBJ1-1 | once | NA | TRBV27 | CASSTTRTGYTEAFF | TGTGCCAGCAGTACAACCAGGACTGGGTACACTGAAGCTTTCTTT
TRBJ1-2 | NA | TRBD1 | TRBV7-9 | CASSLGGQGGYGYTF | TGTGCCAGCAGCTTAGGGGGACAGGGTGGGTATGGCTACACCTTC
TRBJ1-4 | NA | NA | TRBV7-9 | CASSLALAGAGEKLFF | TGTGCCAGCAGCTTAGCGCTGGCAGGCGCGGGTGAAAAACTGTTTTTT
TRBJ1-1 | once | NA | TRBV28 | CASSTSNTNTEAFF | TGTGCCAGCAGTACTTCCAATACGAACACTGAAGCTTTCTTT
TRBJ1-5 | NA | NA | TRBV12-3/TRBV12-4 | CASGREQPQHF | TGTGCCAGCGGACGGGAGCAGCCCCAGCATTTT
TRBJ2-3 | NA | NA | TRBV27 | CASSPRRFTDTQYF | TGTGCCAGCAGTCCCCGGCGGTTCACAGATACGCAGTATTTT
TRBJ2-2 | NA | TRBD1 | TRBV5-4 | CASSHPGQENTGELFF | TGTGCCAGCAGCCACCCGGGACAGGAGAACACCGGGGAGCTGTTTTTT
TRBJ1-2 | NA | NA | TRBV21-1 | CASSPQGFEGYTF | TGTGCCAGCAGCCCACAGGGGTTTGAGGGCTACACCTTC
TRBJ1-2 | NA | TRBD1 | TRBV19 | CASSPRDRPYGYTF | TGTGCCAGTAGTCCAAGGGACAGGCCCTATGGCTACACCTTC
TRBJ1-6 | NA | TRBD1 | TRBV2 | CASRTGTGGTNSPLHF | TGTGCCAGCAGGACCGGGACAGGGGGAACAAATTCACCCCTCCACTTT
TRBJ1-4 | NA | TRBD1 | TRBV19 | CASRDRGRDEKLFF | TGTGCCAGTCGGGACAGGGGGCGAGATGAAAAACTGTTTTTT
TRBJ2-1 | NA | TRBD1 | TRBV5-4 | CASSLEQGTYNEQFF | TGTGCCAGCAGCTTGGAACAGGGGACCTACAATGAGCAGTTCTTC
TRBJ1-2 | NA | TRBD1 | TRBV5-4 | CASSETGPNYGYTF | TGTGCCAGCAGCGAGACAGGGCCTAACTATGGCTACACCTTC
TRBJ1-2 | NA | NA | TRBV6-5 | CASSYLGGYGYTF | TGTGCCAGCAGTTACCTCGGGGGCTATGGCTACACCTTC
TRBJ2-3 | NA | NA | TRBV7-9 | CASSFPKTHLEGDTQYF | TGTGCCAGCAGCTTTCCTAAGACTCATCTCGAGGGAGATACGCAGTATTTT
TRBJ1-2 | NA | NA | TRBV19 | CASSISDSFFNYGYTF | TGTGCCAGTAGTATAAGCGACAGCTTTTTTAACTATGGCTACACCTTC
TRBJ2-2 | NA | NA | TRBV20-1 | CSASLANGGELFF | TGCAGTGCTAGTTTAGCCAATGGCGGGGAGCTGTTTTTT
TRBJ2-2 | few | TRBD2 | TRBV7-3 | CASSLMAGGPGELFF | TGTGCCAGCAGCTTAATGGCGGGAGGGCCCGGGGAGCTGTTTTTT
TRBJ1-5 | NA | NA | TRBV28 | CASTPGGEGNQPQHF | TGTGCCAGCACCCCCGGCGGGGAAGGCAATCAGCCCCAGCATTTT
TRBJ1-4 | NA | NA | TRBV19 | CASRKGSHEKLFF | TGTGCCAGTAGGAAGGGGTCCCATGAAAAACTGTTTTTT
TRBJ1-5 | NA | TRBD1 | TRBV2 | CASSQTRQGQPQHF | TGTGCCAGCAGTCAAACCCGACAGGGTCAGCCCCAGCATTTT
TRBJ2-2 | few | TRBD1 | TRBV13 | CASSLQPGQGWAGELFF | TGTGCCAGCAGCCTCCAACCGGGACAGGGTTGGGCCGGGGAGCTGTTTTTT
TRBJ2-3 | NA | NA | TRBV18 | CASSPSLGTDTQYF | TGTGCCAGCTCACCGTCGCTAGGCACAGATACGCAGTATTTT
TRBJ1-1 | few | NA | TRBV7-9 | CASSSTGIEAFF | TGTGCCAGCAGCTCAACAGGGATAGAAGCTTTCTTT
TRBJ1-2 | NA | NA | TRBV5-1 | CASSFDNNYGYTF | TGCGCCAGCAGCTTTGACAACAACTATGGCTACACCTTC
TRBJ2-2 | once | NA | TRBV27 | CASSLEGGWTGELFF | TGTGCCAGCAGTTTAGAGGGAGGCTGGACCGGGGAGCTGTTTTTT